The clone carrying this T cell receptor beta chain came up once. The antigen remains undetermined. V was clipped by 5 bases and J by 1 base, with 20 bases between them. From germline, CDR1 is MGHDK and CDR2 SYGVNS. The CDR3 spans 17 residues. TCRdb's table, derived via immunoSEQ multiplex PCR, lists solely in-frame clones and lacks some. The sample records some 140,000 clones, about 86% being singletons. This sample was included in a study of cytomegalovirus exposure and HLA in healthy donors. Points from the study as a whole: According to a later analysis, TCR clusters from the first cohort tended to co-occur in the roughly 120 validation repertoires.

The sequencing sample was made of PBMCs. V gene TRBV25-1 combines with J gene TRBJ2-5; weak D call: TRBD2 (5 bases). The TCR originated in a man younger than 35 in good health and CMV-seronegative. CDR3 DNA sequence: TGTGCCAGCAGTTCCCTAGAATTTGGTGGAGGCCAAGAGACCCAGTACTTC. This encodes CASSSLEFGGGQETQYF.